The 3 T cell receptor beta chains below were found in one sample sequenced in a study of blood T cell repertoires in COVID-19. Measured with immunoSEQ multiplex PCR; TCRdb has only the in-frame clones, and not every one. The table shows 70,000 to 90,000 clones, with approximately 85% occurring only once. Sequencing was done on a sample of peripheral blood. The receptors originated from a man aged 50-60 years with active COVID-19.

The rearrangement links TRBV28 to TRBJ1-1, with a tentative D call TRBD1 (5 bases). The CDR3 loop spans 13 amino acids. The germline gives CDR1 MDHEN, CDR2 SYDVKM. Trimming removed 2 bases from V and 4 bases from J, with 8 bases in between. The CDR3 reads CASSLRGSTEAFF. As DNA, the CDR3 is TGTGCCAGCAGTTTAAGGGGTAGCACTGAAGCTTTCTTT. Full variable domain (remainder filled in from reference TRBV28 and TRBJ1-1): DVKVTQSSRYLVKRTGEKVFLECVQDMDHENMFWYRQDPGLGLRLIYFSYDVKMKEKGDIPEGYSVSREKKERFSLILESASTNQTSMYLCASSLRGSTEAFFGQGTRLTVV.

This clone came up once. This chain links TRBV24-1 with TRBJ2-3, with a tentative D call TRBD1 (6 bases). Germline CDR1 reads KGHDR; CDR2 reads SFDVKD. This CDR3 is 16 amino acids long. Trimming stripped 2 bases from V and 5 bases from J, with 16 bases between. The CDR3 here is CATSDSAGVTGDTQYF. The CDR3 DNA reads TGTGCCACCAGTGATTCCGCAGGGGTTACAGGAGATACGCAGTATTTT.

The V gene is TRBV5-6, the J gene TRBJ1-2; D gene unclear. V lost 4 bases and J lost 4, with 11 bases in between. The CDR3 length is 13 residues. Germline lookup yields CDR1 SGHDT and CDR2 YYEEEE. For the CDR3, the DNA is TGTGCCAGCAGCCCCGACGGAGCCTATGGCTACACCTTC. Translated, it gives CASSPDGAYGYTF.